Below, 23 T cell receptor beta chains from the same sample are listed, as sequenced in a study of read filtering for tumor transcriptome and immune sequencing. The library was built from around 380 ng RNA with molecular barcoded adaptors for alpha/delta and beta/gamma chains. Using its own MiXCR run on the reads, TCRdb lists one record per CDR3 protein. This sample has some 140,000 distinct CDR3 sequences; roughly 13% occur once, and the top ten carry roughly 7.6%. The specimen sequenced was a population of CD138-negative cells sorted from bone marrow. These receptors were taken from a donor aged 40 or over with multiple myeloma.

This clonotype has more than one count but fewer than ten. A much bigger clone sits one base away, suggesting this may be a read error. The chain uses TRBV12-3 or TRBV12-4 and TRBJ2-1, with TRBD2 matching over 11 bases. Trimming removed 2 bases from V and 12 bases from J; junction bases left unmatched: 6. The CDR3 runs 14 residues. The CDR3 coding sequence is TGTGCCAGCAGTTTACTAGCGGGAGGTCATGGGCAGTTCTTC. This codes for CASSLLAGGHGQFF.

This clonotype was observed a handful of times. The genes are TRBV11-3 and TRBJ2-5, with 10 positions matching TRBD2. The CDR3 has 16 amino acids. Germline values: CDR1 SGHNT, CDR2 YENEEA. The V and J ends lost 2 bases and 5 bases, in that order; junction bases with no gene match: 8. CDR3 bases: TGTGCCAGCAGCTTAATTAGCGGGAGGAGGAGGGAGACCCAGTACTTC. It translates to CASSLISGRRRETQYF.

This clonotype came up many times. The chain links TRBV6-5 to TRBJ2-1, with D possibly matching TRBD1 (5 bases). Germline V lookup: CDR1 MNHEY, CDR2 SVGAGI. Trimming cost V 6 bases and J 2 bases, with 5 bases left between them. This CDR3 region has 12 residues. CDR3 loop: CASRGPYNEQFF. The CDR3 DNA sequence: TGTGCCAGCAGGGGGCCCTACAATGAGCAGTTCTTC.

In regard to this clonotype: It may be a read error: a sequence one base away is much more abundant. The CDR3 coding sequence is TGTGCCAGCAGCCCTTCGACAGGGGGCGAGCAGTACTTC. It codes for CASSPSTGGEQYF. V and J are TRBV7-3 and TRBJ2-7; 9 positions match TRBD1. Germline V CDR1 and CDR2: SGHTA, FQGTGA. The CDR3 loop spans 13 amino acids. The ends lost 5 bases at V and 6 bases at J; junction bases unmatched: 5.

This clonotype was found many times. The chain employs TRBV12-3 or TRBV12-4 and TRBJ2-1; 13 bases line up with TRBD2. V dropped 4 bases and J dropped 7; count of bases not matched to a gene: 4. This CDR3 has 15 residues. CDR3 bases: TGTGCCAGCAGTTCCGGACTAGCGGGAGTAAATGAGCAGTTCTTC. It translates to CASSSGLAGVNEQFF.

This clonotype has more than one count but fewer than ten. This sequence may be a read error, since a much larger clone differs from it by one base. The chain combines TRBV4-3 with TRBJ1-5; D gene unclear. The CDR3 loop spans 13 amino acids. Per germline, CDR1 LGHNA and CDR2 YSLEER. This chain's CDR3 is CASSQDMYQAQHF. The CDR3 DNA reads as TGCGCCAGCAGCCAAGATATGTATCAGGCCCAGCATTTT.

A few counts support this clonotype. The CDR3 nucleotides read TGTGCCAGTAGCAACAGCTTGAACACCGGGGAGCTGTTTTTT. This sequence encodes CASSNSLNTGELFF. The chain links TRBV19 to TRBJ2-2, with no clear D. Trimming cost V 6 bases and J 1 base, with 9 bases left between them. Germline V gives CDR1 LNHDA, CDR2 SQIVND (reference sequence). The CDR3 sequence is 14 residues long. Using reference TRBV19 and TRBJ2-2 for the parts outside the CDR3, the full variable domain is DGGITQSPKYLFRKEGQNVTLSCEQNLNHDAMYWYRQDPGQGLRLIYYSQIVNDFQKGDIAEGYSVSREKKESFPLTVTSAQKNPTAFYLCASSNSLNTGELFFGEGSRLTVL.

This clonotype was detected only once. CDR3 nucleotide sequence: TGCAGTGCTGAGACTAGCGGGAGGGCCCTAGGTGAGACCCAGTACTTC. Translation: CSAETSGRALGETQYF. J is TRBJ2-5 and V is TRBV20-1, with 14 bases matching TRBD2. Looked up from germline, CDR1 is DFQATT and CDR2 is SNEGSKA (reference sequence). With V trimmed by 5 bases and J by 5 bases, 10 bases remained unmatched. This CDR3 contains 16 residues.

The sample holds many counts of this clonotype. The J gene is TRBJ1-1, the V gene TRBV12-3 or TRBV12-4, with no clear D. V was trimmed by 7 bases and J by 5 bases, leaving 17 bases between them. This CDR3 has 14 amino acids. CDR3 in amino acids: CASTSRAGPTEAFF. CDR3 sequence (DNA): TGTGCCAGCACCAGCCGGGCAGGACCTACTGAAGCTTTCTTT.

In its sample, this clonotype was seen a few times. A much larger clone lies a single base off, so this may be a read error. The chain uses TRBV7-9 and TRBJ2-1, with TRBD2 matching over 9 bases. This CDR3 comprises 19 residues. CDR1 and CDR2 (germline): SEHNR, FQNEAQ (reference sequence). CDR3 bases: TGTGCCAGCTGCTTAGCGTGGATAGCGGGAGTTCCCTCCTACAATGAGCAGTTCTTC. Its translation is CASCLAWIAGVPSYNEQFF.

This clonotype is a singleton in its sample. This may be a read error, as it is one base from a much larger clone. The CDR3 DNA follows: TGCAGTGCTCTAACAGGGGGTGAGACCCAGTACTTC. Protein sequence: CSALTGGETQYF. This chain uses TRBV20-1 with TRBJ2-5; 8 bases are shared with TRBD1. The CDR3 is made up of 12 amino acids. Germline trimming cut 5 bases from V and 5 bases from J; bases unmatched to any gene: 4. Germline V gene lookup returns CDR1 DFQATT and CDR2 SNEGSKA (reference sequence).

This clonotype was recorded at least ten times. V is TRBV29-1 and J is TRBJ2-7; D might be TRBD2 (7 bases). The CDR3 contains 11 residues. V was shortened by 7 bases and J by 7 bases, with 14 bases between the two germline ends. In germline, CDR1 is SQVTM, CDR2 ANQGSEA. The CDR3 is CSARGAGEQYF. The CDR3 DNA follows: TGCAGCGCCCGGGGGGCGGGGGAGCAGTACTTC.

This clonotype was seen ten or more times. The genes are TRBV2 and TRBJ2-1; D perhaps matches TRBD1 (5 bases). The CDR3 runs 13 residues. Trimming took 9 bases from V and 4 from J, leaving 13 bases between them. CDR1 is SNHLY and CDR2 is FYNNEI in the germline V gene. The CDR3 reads CASRKGQYNEQFF. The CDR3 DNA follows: TGTGCCAGTAGAAAGGGGCAGTACAATGAGCAGTTCTTC.

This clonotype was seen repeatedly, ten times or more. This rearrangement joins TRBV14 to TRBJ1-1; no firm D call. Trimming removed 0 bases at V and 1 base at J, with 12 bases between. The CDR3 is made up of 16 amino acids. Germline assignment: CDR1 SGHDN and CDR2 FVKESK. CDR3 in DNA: TGTGCCAGCAGCCAAGATTTACGGACCGCGAACACTGAAGCTTTCTTT. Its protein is CASSQDLRTANTEAFF.

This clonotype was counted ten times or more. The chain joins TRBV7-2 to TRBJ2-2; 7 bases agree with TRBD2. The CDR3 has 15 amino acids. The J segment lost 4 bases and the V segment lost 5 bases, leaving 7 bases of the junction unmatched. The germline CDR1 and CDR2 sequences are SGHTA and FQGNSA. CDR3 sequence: CASSMYSGGTGELFF. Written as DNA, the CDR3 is TGTGCCAGCAGCATGTACTCGGGGGGCACCGGGGAGCTGTTTTTT.

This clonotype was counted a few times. CDR3 region: CASSPPIIRNQETQYF. In DNA, the CDR3 is TGTGCCAGCTCACCACCCATTATACGGAACCAAGAGACCCAGTACTTC. The chain uses TRBV18 and TRBJ2-5, with unresolved D. CDR1 KGHSH and CDR2 LQKENI come from the germline V gene. Between the trimmed V and J ends, which lost 0 bases and 0 bases, there was a span of 11 bases. The CDR3 extends over 16 amino acids.

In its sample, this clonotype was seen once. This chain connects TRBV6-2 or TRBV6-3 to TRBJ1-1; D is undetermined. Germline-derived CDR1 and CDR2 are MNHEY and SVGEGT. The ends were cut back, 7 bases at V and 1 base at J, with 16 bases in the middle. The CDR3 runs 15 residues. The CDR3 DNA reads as TGTGCCAGCAATCACTCGATCGCAGGGAACACTGAAGCTTTCTTT. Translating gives CASNHSIAGNTEAFF.

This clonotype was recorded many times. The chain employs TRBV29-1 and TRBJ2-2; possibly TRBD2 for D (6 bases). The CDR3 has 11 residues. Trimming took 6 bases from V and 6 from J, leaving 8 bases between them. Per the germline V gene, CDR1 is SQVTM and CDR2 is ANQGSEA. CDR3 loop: CSVSSAGELFF. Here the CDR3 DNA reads TGCAGCGTGTCTAGCGCCGGGGAGCTGTTTTTT.

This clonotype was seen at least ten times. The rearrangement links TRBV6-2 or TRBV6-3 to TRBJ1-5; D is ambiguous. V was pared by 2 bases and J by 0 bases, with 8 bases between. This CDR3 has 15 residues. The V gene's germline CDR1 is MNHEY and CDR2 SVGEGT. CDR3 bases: TGTGCCAGCAGTTACAGCATTCCTAGCAATCAGCCCCAGCATTTT. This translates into CASSYSIPSNQPQHF.

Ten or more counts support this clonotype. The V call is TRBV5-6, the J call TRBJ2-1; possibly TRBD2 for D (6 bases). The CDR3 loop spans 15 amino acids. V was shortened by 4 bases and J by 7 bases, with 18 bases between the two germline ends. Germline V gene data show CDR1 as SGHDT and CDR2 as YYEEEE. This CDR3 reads CASSLGDLKRNEQFF. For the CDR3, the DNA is TGTGCCAGCAGCCTCGGGGACTTAAAAAGGAATGAGCAGTTCTTC.

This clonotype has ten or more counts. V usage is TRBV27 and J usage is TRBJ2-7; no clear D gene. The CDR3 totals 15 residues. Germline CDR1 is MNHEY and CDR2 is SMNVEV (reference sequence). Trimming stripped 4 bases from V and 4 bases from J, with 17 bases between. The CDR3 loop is CASSSFGQGKYEQYF. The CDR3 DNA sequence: TGTGCCAGCAGTTCCTTTGGTCAAGGGAAGTACGAGCAGTACTTC.

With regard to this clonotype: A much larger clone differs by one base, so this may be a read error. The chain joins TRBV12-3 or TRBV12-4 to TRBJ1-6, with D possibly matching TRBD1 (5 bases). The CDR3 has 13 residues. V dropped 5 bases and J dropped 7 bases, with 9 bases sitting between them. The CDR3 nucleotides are TGTGCCAGCAGTGGTACAGGAAATTCACCCCTCCACTTT. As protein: CASSGTGNSPLHF.

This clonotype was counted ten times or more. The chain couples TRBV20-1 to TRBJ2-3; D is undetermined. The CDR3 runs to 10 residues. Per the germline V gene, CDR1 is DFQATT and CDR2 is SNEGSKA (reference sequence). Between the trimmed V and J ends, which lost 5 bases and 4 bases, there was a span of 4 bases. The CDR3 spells CSAGADTQYF. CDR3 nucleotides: TGCAGTGCTGGGGCAGATACGCAGTATTTT.